The clone carrying this TCR beta chain came up a few times. Time point indicated: newly diagnosed GD, antithyroid drugs for less than 3 months. Construction of the TCR library relied on RNA isolated from PBMCs. The data stem from a study of regulatory T cells in long-lasting Graves disease. For TCR beta, libraries came from iRepertoire HTBI primers and Arm-PCR of CDR3 regions. TCRdb re-called the multiplex PCR reads with MiXCR, one entry per CDR3 protein. In the table there are approximately 490,000 distinct CDR3 sequences, 15% to 20% of which are singletons. V was cut by 6 bases and J by 2 bases, with 11 bases left in between. Germline CDR1 reads MNHEY; CDR2 reads SVGEGT. The CDR3 sequence is 15 residues long. These same data were also listed under a study on T cells in Graves' hyperthyroidism and ophthalmopathy.

This sequence was found in a man aged 40-55 years with Graves disease. This sequence joins TRBV6-2 or TRBV6-3 and TRBJ2-6; D gene unclear. Sequencing was performed on peripheral blood mononuclear cells (PBMCs), taken at new diagnosis, from a patient treated with antithyroid drugs. The CDR3 sequence: CASRNGWAGANVLTF. The DNA of the CDR3 is TGTGCCAGCAGAAACGGGTGGGCTGGGGCCAACGTCCTGACTTTC.